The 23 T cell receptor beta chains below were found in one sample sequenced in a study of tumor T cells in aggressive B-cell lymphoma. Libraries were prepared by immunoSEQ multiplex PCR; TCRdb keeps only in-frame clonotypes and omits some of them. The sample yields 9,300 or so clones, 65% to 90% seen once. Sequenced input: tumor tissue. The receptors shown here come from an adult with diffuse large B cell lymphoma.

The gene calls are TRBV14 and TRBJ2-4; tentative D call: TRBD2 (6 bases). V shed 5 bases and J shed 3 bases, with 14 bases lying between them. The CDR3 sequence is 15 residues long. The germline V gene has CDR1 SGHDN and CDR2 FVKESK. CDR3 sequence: CASSITSWGKNIQYF. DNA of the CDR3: TGTGCCAGCAGCATAACTAGCTGGGGCAAAAACATTCAGTACTTC.

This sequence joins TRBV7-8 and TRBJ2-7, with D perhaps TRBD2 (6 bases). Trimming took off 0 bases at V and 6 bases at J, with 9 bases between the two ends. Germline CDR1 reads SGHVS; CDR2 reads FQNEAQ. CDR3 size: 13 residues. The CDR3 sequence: CASSLAVGLEQYF. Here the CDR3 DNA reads TGTGCCAGCAGCTTAGCGGTGGGACTCGAGCAGTACTTC.

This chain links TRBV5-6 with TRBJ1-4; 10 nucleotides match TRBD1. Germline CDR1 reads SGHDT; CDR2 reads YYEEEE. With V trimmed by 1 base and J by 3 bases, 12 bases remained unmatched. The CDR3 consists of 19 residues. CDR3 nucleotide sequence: TGTGCCAGCAGCTTGAGCCTGACAGGGGGCGCCAAGGCTAATGAAAAACTGTTTTTT. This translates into CASSLSLTGGAKANEKLFF.

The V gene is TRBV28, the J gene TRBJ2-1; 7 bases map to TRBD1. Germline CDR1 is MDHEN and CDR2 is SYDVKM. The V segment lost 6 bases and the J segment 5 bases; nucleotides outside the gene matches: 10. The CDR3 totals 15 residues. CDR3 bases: TGTGCCAGCAGCTTACGCCAGGGGGTAGACAATGAGCAGTTCTTC. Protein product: CASSLRQGVDNEQFF.

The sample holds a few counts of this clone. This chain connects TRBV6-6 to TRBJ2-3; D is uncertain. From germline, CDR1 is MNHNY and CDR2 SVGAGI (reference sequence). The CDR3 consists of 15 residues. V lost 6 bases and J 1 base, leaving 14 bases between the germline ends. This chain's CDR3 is CASSPWQIRTDTQYF. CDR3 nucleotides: TGTGCCAGCAGCCCATGGCAGATCCGCACAGATACGCAGTATTTT.

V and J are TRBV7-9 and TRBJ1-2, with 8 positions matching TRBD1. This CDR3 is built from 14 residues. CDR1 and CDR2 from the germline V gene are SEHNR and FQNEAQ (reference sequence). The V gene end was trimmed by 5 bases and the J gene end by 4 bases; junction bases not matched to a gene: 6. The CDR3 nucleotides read TGTGCCAGCAGCGACCGGACAGGGACCTATGGCTACACCTTC. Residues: CASSDRTGTYGYTF. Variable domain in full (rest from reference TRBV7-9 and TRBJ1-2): DTGVSQNPRHKITKRGQNVTFRCDPISEHNRLYWYRQTLGQGPEFLTYFQNEAQLEKSRLLSDRFSAERPKGSFSTLEIQRTEQGDSAMYLCASSDRTGTYGYTFGSGTRLTVV.

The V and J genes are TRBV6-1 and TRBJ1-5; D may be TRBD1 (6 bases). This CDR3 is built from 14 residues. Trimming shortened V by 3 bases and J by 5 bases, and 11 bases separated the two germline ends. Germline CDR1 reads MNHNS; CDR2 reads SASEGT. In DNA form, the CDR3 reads TGTGCCAGCAGTGAGGGGGGGGGCTATCAGCCCCAGCATTTT. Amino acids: CASSEGGGYQPQHF.

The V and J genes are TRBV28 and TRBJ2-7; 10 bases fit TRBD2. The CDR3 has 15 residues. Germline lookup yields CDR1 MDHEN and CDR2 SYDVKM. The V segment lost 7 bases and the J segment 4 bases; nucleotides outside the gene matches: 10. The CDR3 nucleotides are TGTGCCAGCAAAGACCCTAGCGGGAGTCGTTACGAGCAGTACTTC. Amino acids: CASKDPSGSRYEQYF.

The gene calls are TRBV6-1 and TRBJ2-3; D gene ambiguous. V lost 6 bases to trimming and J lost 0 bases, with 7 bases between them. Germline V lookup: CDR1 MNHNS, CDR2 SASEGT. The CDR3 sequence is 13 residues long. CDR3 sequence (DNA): TGTGCCAGCAGGCGGCATAGCACAGATACGCAGTATTTT. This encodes CASRRHSTDTQYF.

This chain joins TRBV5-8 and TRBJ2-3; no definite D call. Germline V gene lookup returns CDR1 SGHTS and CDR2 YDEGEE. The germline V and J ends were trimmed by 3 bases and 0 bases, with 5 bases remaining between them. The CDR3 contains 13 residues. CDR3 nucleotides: TGTGCCAGCAGCTCATTGAGCACAGATACGCAGTATTTT. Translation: CASSSLSTDTQYF.

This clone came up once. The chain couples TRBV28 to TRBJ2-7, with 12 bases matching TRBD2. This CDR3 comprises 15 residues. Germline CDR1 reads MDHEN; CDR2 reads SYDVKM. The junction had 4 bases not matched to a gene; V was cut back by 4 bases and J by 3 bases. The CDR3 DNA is TGTGCCAGCAGTTCCCTGGGACTAGCGGGCTACGAGCAGTACTTC. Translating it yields CASSSLGLAGYEQYF.

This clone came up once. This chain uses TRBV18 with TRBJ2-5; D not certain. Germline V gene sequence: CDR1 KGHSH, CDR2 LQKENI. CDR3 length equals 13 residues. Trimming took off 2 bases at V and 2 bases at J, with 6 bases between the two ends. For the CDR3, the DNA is TGTGCCAGCTCACCAGACTTGCAAGAGACCCAGTACTTC. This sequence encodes CASSPDLQETQYF.

CDR3 amino acids: CASSSPGRSEQYF. For the CDR3, the DNA is TGTGCCAGCAGCTCCCCTGGGCGCTCCGAGCAGTACTTC. The chain carries TRBV7-2 and TRBJ2-7; D is uncertain. The CDR3 has 13 residues. The germline CDR1 and CDR2 sequences are SGHTA and FQGNSA. V lost 4 bases and J lost 6, with 13 bases in between.

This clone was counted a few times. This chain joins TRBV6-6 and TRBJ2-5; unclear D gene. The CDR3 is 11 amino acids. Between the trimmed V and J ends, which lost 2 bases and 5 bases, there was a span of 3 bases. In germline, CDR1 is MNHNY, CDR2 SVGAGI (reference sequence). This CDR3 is CASSYGETQYF. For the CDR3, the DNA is TGTGCCAGCAGTTACGGCGAGACCCAGTACTTC.

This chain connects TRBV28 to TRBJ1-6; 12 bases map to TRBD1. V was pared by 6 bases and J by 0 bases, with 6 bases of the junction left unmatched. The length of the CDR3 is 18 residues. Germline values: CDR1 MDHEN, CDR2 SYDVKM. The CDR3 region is CASRKGQGAGSYNSPLHF. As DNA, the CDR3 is TGTGCCAGCAGGAAGGGACAGGGGGCGGGCTCCTATAATTCACCCCTCCACTTT.

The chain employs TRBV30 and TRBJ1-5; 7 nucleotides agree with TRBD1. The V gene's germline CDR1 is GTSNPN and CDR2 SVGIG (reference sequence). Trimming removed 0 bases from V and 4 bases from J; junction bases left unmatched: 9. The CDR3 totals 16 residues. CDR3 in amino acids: CAWSVRAAGGNQPQHF. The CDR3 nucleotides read TGTGCCTGGAGTGTGCGTGCGGCAGGGGGTAATCAGCCCCAGCATTTT.

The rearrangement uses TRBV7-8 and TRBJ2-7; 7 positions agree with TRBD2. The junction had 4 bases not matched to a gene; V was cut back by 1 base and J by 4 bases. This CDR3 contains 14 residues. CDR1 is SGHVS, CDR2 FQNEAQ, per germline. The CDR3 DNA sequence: TGTGCCAGCAGCTTAGTGGGGGGGAGATACGAGCAGTACTTC. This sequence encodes CASSLVGGRYEQYF. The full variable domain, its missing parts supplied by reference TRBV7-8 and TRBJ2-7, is GAGVSQSPRYKVAKRGQDVALRCDPISGHVSLFWYQQALGQGPEFLTYFQNEAQLDKSGLPSDRFFAERPEGSVSTLKIQRTQQEDSAVYLCASSLVGGRYEQYFGPGTRLTVT.

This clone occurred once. CDR3 protein: CASTPMGGDTQYF. DNA of the CDR3: TGTGCCAGCACCCCCATGGGAGGAGATACGCAGTATTTT. V is TRBV6-1 and J is TRBJ2-3; weak D call: TRBD2 (6 bases). The CDR3 has 13 residues. The germline V gene has CDR1 MNHNS and CDR2 SASEGT. V was clipped by 7 bases and J by 5 bases, with 13 bases between them.

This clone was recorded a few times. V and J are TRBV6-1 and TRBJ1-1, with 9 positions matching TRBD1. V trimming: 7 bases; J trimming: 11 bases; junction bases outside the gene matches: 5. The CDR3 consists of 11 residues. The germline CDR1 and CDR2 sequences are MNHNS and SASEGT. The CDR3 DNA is TGTGCCAGCATCGGACAGGGGATCGCTTTCTTT. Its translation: CASIGQGIAFF.

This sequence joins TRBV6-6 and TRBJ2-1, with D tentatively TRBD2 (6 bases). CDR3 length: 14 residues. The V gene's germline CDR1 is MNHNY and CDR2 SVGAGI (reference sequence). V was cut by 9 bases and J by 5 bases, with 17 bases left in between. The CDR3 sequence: CASTVSGVNNEQFF. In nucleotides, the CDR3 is TGTGCCAGTACGGTTAGCGGAGTTAACAATGAGCAGTTCTTC.

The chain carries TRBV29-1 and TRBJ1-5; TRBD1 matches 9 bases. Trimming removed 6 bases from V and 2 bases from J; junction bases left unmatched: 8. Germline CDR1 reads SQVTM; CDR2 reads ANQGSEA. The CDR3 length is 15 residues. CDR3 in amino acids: CSVSTGGLGNQPQHF. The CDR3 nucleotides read TGCAGCGTCTCAACAGGGGGCTTAGGCAATCAGCCCCAGCATTTT.

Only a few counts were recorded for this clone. CDR3 loop: CASSDWAGLSYEQYF. CDR3 coding DNA: TGCGCCAGCAGTGATTGGGCAGGGCTCTCCTACGAGCAGTACTTC. The chain employs TRBV10-2 and TRBJ2-7, with TRBD1 as a possible D gene (5 bases). This CDR3 has 15 residues. The germline V gene encodes CDR1 WSHSY and CDR2 SAAADI. Trimming removed 3 bases from V and 0 bases from J, with 12 bases in between.

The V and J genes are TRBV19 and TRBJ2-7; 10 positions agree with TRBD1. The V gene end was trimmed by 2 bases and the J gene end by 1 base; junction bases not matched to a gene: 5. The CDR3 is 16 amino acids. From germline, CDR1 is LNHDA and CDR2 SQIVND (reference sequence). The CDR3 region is CASSIRDRGNSYEQYF. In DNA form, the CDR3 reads TGTGCCAGTAGTATAAGGGACAGGGGAAATTCCTACGAGCAGTACTTC.